These 20 T cell receptor beta chains originate from one sample sequenced in a study of blood T cell repertoires in COVID-19. Only in-frame clones appear in the TCRdb table, and some are missing; sequencing was by immunoSEQ multiplex PCR. Of around 100,000 clones listed, approximately 87% are singletons. What was sequenced was peripheral blood. All receptors derive from a human donor in a cohort sampled during active COVID-19.

The chain uses TRBV7-3 and TRBJ2-1, with 11 bases lining up with TRBD2. Germline assignment: CDR1 SGHTA and CDR2 FQGTGA. CDR3 size: 15 residues. V lost 5 bases to trimming and J lost 4 bases; unmatched junction nucleotides: 4. CDR3 protein: CASSLGTSGYNEQFF. The CDR3, as DNA: TGTGCCAGCAGCCTGGGGACTAGCGGATACAATGAGCAGTTCTTC.

The rearrangement uses TRBV5-1 and TRBJ2-3; 11 bases are shared with TRBD1. Germline V gene sequence: CDR1 SGHRS, CDR2 YFSETQ. CDR3 length equals 16 residues. The junction had 4 bases not matched to a gene; V was cut back by 4 bases and J by 0 bases. The CDR3 DNA reads as TGCGCCAGCAGCCAAGGACAGGGGGCAAGCACAGATACGCAGTATTTT. Encoded protein: CASSQGQGASTDTQYF. The full variable domain, completed using reference TRBV5-1 and TRBJ2-3, is KAGVTQTPRYLIKTRGQQVTLSCSPISGHRSVSWYQQTPGQGLQFLFEYFSETQRNKGNFPGRFSGRQFSNSRSEMNVSTLELGDSALYLCASSQGQGASTDTQYFGPGTRLTVL.

In regard to this clone: An end of the junction does not agree with germline; a read error may underlie this. CDR3: CAGSFPAGRLNTEAFF. The CDR3 nucleotides are TGTGCCGGCAGCTTCCCGGCGGGGCGTCTGAACACTGAAGCTTTCTTT. The rearrangement joins TRBV5-5 to TRBJ1-1; possibly TRBD1 for D (5 bases). CDR3 length: 16 amino acids. Germline V CDR1 and CDR2: SGHKS, YYEKEE (reference sequence).

This chain uses TRBV20-1 with TRBJ2-3; 8 nucleotides align to TRBD2. This CDR3 contains 15 residues. V shed 3 bases and J 2 bases; nucleotides not matched to a gene: 7. Germline CDR1 reads DFQATT; CDR2 reads SNEGSKA (reference sequence). CDR3 DNA: TGCAGTGCTAGTCATACGGGGGGGCTCACAGATACGCAGTATTTT. Translated: CSASHTGGLTDTQYF.

V gene TRBV7-3 combines with J gene TRBJ2-7; 8 bases match TRBD1. This CDR3 is 13 amino acids long. The germline V gene has CDR1 SGHTA and CDR2 FQGTGA. J gave up 6 bases and V 5 bases, and 6 bases lay outside the gene matches. In DNA, the CDR3 is TGTGCCAGCAGCCCCGGACAGGGAGGCGAGCAGTACTTC. This gives the protein CASSPGQGGEQYF.

The CDR3: CASSPDRVGLETQYF. Here the CDR3 DNA reads TGTGCCAGTAGTCCGGACAGGGTGGGGTTGGAGACCCAGTACTTC. The genes are TRBV19 and TRBJ2-5; 8 bases align to TRBD1. V gave up 5 bases and J gave up 5 bases; unmatched junction bases: 10. The germline V gene encodes CDR1 LNHDA and CDR2 SQIVND (reference sequence). CDR3 length: 15 residues. The full variable domain, with the rest looked up from reference TRBV19 and TRBJ2-5, is DGGITQSPKYLFRKEGQNVTLSCEQNLNHDAMYWYRQDPGQGLRLIYYSQIVNDFQKGDIAEGYSVSREKKESFPLTVTSAQKNPTAFYLCASSPDRVGLETQYFGPGTRLLVL.

The J gene is TRBJ2-1, the V gene TRBV27; 16 nucleotides line up with TRBD2. CDR1 MNHEY and CDR2 SMNVEV come from the germline V gene (reference sequence). The ends lost 5 bases at V and 8 bases at J; junction bases unmatched: 9. This CDR3 comprises 17 residues. The CDR3 nucleotides are TGTGCCAGCAGTCAGGGACTAGCGGGAGGGCCTGGCGATGAGCAGTTCTTC. Encoded protein: CASSQGLAGGPGDEQFF.

The genes are TRBV9 and TRBJ2-7; D call uncertain. The germline V and J ends were trimmed by 4 bases and 0 bases, with 14 bases remaining between them. Germline V gene data show CDR1 as SGDLS and CDR2 as YYNGEE. The CDR3 contains 15 residues. The DNA of the CDR3 is TGTGCCAGCAGCCCGTTCTCCGGGTTCTCCTACGAGCAGTACTTC. Translation: CASSPFSGFSYEQYF.

V and J are TRBV11-3 and TRBJ1-5; D might be TRBD1 (5 bases). Germline assignment: CDR1 SGHNT and CDR2 YENEEA. The CDR3 extends over 19 amino acids. V lost 2 bases and J 0 bases, leaving 20 bases between the germline ends. The CDR3 DNA sequence: TGTGCCAGCAGCTTACGGACAACCGGGCTACCTTATAGCAATCAGCCCCAGCATTTT. As protein: CASSLRTTGLPYSNQPQHF.

The chain links TRBV30 to TRBJ1-2; maybe TRBD1 (5 bases). This CDR3 is built from 13 residues. V lost 4 bases and J lost 4, with 13 bases in between. CDR1 and CDR2 (germline): GTSNPN, SVGIG (reference sequence). The CDR3: CAWTDSGGYGYTF. The CDR3 DNA sequence: TGTGCCTGGACCGATTCGGGGGGCTATGGCTACACCTTC. Drawing the rest from reference TRBV30 and TRBJ1-2, the complete variable domain is SQTIHQWPATLVQPVGSPLSLECTVEGTSNPNLYWYRQAAGRGLQLLFYSVGIGQISSEVPQNLSASRPQDRQFILSSKKLLLSDSGFYLCAWTDSGGYGYTFGSGTRLTVV.

The chain links TRBV10-3 to TRBJ1-1; 8 positions match TRBD1. The CDR3 is made up of 12 amino acids. Trimming cost V 2 bases and J 10 bases; bases outside gene matches: 3. Germline assignment: CDR1 ENHRY and CDR2 SYGVKD. DNA for the CDR3: TGTGCCATCAGTGAGGAGACAGGGGCAGCTTTCTTT. Amino acids: CAISEETGAAFF.

The V gene is TRBV30, the J gene TRBJ1-1; D call uncertain. Germline assignment: CDR1 GTSNPN and CDR2 SVGIG (reference sequence). V dropped 1 base and J dropped 4 bases, with 7 bases sitting between them. The CDR3 consists of 12 residues. CDR3 in amino acids: CAWSALSTEAFF. The DNA for the CDR3 is TGTGCCTGGAGTGCCCTGAGCACTGAAGCTTTCTTT.

This clone was found a few times. This chain joins TRBV20-1 and TRBJ2-1, with TRBD2 matching 8 bases. V lost 5 bases to trimming and J lost 8 bases; unmatched junction nucleotides: 2. The CDR3 is 11 amino acids. Germline CDR1 and CDR2: DFQATT and SNEGSKA (reference sequence). For the CDR3, the DNA is TGCAGTGCTGCTAGCGGGCATGAGCAGTTCTTC. This gives the protein CSAASGHEQFF.

This clone turned up a few times. V usage is TRBV9 and J usage is TRBJ2-1; 11 bases agree with TRBD2. Germline CDR1 SGDLS, CDR2 YYNGEE. V dropped 4 bases and J dropped 8; count of bases not matched to a gene: 8. This CDR3 has 15 amino acids. The CDR3 loop is CASSPTSGGGDEQFF. CDR3 DNA sequence: TGTGCCAGCAGCCCCACTAGCGGGGGTGGAGATGAGCAGTTCTTC.

The chain combines TRBV24-1 with TRBJ2-5, with D maybe TRBD1 (6 bases). V gave up 3 bases and J gave up 2 bases, with 9 bases separating them. The CDR3 is made up of 14 amino acids. Germline assignment: CDR1 KGHDR and CDR2 SFDVKD. The CDR3 DNA reads as TGTGCCACCAGTGATAGGGACACGCAAGAGACCCAGTACTTC. Translation: CATSDRDTQETQYF.

The V gene is TRBV6-5, the J gene TRBJ1-2, with D perhaps TRBD1 (6 bases). The V gene's germline CDR1 is MNHEY and CDR2 SVGAGI. V was trimmed by 0 bases and J by 4 bases, leaving 12 bases between them. This CDR3 has 15 amino acids. The CDR3 reads CASSYSNPTGYGYTF. Written as DNA, the CDR3 is TGTGCCAGCAGTTACTCGAATCCGACAGGCTATGGCTACACCTTC.

The chain links TRBV27 to TRBJ1-1; the match to TRBD1 covers 7 bases. With V trimmed by 0 bases and J by 4 bases, 8 bases remained unmatched. The CDR3 runs to 16 residues. CDR1 is MNHEY and CDR2 is SMNVEV in the germline V gene (reference sequence). CDR3 sequence: CASSLSLGTVLTEAFF. Written as DNA, the CDR3 is TGTGCCAGCAGTTTATCGCTTGGGACAGTCCTCACTGAAGCTTTCTTT.

V and J are TRBV5-1 and TRBJ2-3, with D tentatively TRBD1 (6 bases). Germline CDR1 SGHRS, CDR2 YFSETQ. This CDR3 comprises 15 residues. V was trimmed by 6 bases and J by 4 bases, leaving 18 bases between them. The CDR3 spells CASNIEQGGSDTQYF. The DNA for the CDR3 is TGCGCCAGCAATATAGAACAGGGTGGGTCAGATACGCAGTATTTT.

The CDR3 coding sequence is TGTGCCAGCAGCAAAGCGCACCTCCTGGCCGATACGCAGTATTTT. This sequence encodes CASSKAHLLADTQYF. The chain is built from TRBV21-1 and TRBJ2-3; TRBD1 is the table's D call, not checked against the DNA. TRBV21-1 is marked as a pseudogene. This CDR3 has 15 amino acids.

Only a few counts were recorded for this clone. The chain carries TRBV11-3 and TRBJ2-2, with D possibly matching TRBD2 (6 bases). V was trimmed by 3 bases and J by 5 bases, leaving 10 bases between them. The CDR3 runs 14 residues. The germline V gene has CDR1 SGHNT and CDR2 YENEEA. The chain's CDR3 is CASSFSLATGELFF. The DNA of the CDR3 is TGTGCCAGCAGCTTTTCACTAGCTACCGGGGAGCTGTTTTTT.